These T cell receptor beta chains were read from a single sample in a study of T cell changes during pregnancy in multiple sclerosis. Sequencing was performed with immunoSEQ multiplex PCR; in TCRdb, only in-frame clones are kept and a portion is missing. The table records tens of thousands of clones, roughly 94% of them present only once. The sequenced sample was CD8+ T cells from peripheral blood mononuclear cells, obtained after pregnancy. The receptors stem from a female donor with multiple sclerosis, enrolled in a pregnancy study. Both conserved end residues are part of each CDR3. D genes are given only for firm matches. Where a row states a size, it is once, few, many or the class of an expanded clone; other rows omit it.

CASSLDRGEQYF	TGTGCCAGCAGCTTAGATCGGGGAGAGCAGTACTTC	.	TRBV11-2	TRBJ2-7	.
CASSQSNWQETQYF	TGTGCCAGCAGCCAATCGAACTGGCAAGAGACCCAGTACTTC	.	TRBV14	TRBJ2-5	.
CASSRQGASYEQYF	TGTGCCAGCAGCAGACAGGGGGCCTCCTACGAGCAGTACTTC	TRBD1	TRBV6-5	TRBJ2-7	.
CASSVQGKGTEAFF	TGTGCCAGCAGTGTACAGGGTAAAGGGACTGAAGCTTTCTTT	.	TRBV6-1	TRBJ1-1	.
CASSFGIGIYEQYF	TGCGCCAGCAGCTTCGGGATAGGGATCTACGAGCAGTACTTC	.	TRBV5-1	TRBJ2-7	.
CASSASGVTNEKLFF	TGTGCCAGTAGTGCGTCAGGGGTTACTAATGAAAAACTGTTTTTT	.	TRBV19	TRBJ1-4	.
CASSPWVGRGTDTQYF	TGTGCCAGCAGCCCCTGGGTCGGCCGGGGCACAGATACGCAGTATTTT	.	TRBV7-9	TRBJ2-3	.
CASSFAGGYGYTF	TGTGCCAGCAGTTTCGCCGGGGGGTATGGCTACACCTTC	.	TRBV28	TRBJ1-2	.
CAWSVQGHETQYF	TGTGCCTGGAGTGTACAGGGACACGAGACCCAGTACTTC	.	TRBV30	TRBJ2-5	.
CASSPRTVHTQYF	TGTGCCAGCAGTCCGAGGACTGTTCATACGCAGTATTTT	.	TRBV6-5	TRBJ2-3	.
CASRGNSGFATNEKLFF	TGCGCCAGCAGAGGTAACAGCGGGTTCGCAACTAATGAAAAACTGTTTTTT	.	TRBV5-1	TRBJ1-4	.
CASSLESGGVAFF	TGCGCCAGCAGCTTGGAGTCGGGGGGCGTAGCTTTCTTT	.	TRBV5-1	TRBJ1-1	.
CASRHRGLVYGYTF	TGTGCCAGCAGGCACAGGGGGCTGGTCTATGGCTACACCTTC	TRBD1	TRBV13	TRBJ1-2	.
CASSEGLAGYNEQFF	TGTGCCAGCAGTGAGGGTCTAGCGGGATACAATGAGCAGTTCTTC	TRBD2	TRBV2	TRBJ2-1	.
CASSWGGGTSYEQYF	TGTGCCAGCAGCTGGGGGGGAGGGACCTCCTACGAGCAGTACTTC	TRBD2	TRBV7-9	TRBJ2-7	.
CASSLRGWGSEQYF	TGTGCCAGCAGCTTAAGGGGTTGGGGATCCGAGCAGTACTTC	.	TRBV11-1	TRBJ2-7	.
CASSFWGTGGSTEAFF	TGTGCCAGCAGCTTTTGGGGAACAGGGGGATCGACTGAAGCTTTCTTT	TRBD1	TRBV7-8	TRBJ1-1	.
CASSLYPDTQYF	TGTGCCAGCAGCTTGTATCCAGATACGCAGTATTTT	.	TRBV5-6	TRBJ2-3	.
CASSKGLAGEGEQFF	TGCGCCAGCAGCAAGGGACTAGCGGGAGAGGGTGAGCAGTTCTTC	TRBD2	TRBV10-1	TRBJ2-1	.
CASGLTSGLAGEVEQYF	TGTGCTAGTGGTTTGACATCTGGACTAGCGGGAGAGGTCGAGCAGTACTTC	TRBD2	TRBV12-5	TRBJ2-7	.
CASSVRPKASGNEQFF	TGTGCCAGCAGCGTAAGACCCAAGGCTAGCGGTAATGAGCAGTTCTTC	TRBD2	TRBV9	TRBJ2-1	.
CASRSGGSSYEQYF	TGTGCCAGCAGGTCGGGGGGGAGCTCCTACGAGCAGTACTTC	TRBD2	TRBV27	TRBJ2-7	once
CASSLGLAGVNEQFF	TGTGCCAGCAGTTTGGGGCTAGCGGGAGTCAATGAGCAGTTCTTC	TRBD2	TRBV27	TRBJ2-1	.
CSGYRGRNEQFF	TGCAGCGGATACAGGGGGCGGAATGAGCAGTTCTTC	TRBD1	TRBV29-1	TRBJ2-1	.
CASSLTGGINGYTF	TGCGCCAGCAGCTTGACAGGGGGAATAAATGGCTACACCTTC	TRBD1	TRBV5-1	TRBJ1-2	few
CASRQGLNQPQHF	TGTGCCAGCAGGCAGGGTCTCAATCAGCCCCAGCATTTT	.	TRBV6-1	TRBJ1-5	.
CASSPLPPVLGSEQFF	TGTGCCAGCTCACCACTACCCCCTGTCCTAGGTAGTGAGCAGTTCTTC	.	TRBV18	TRBJ2-1	few
CASSFTPTGTGGSERDGYTF	TGCGCCAGCAGCTTTACGCCAACCGGGACAGGGGGATCCGAAAGGGATGGCTACACCTTC	TRBD1	TRBV5-1	TRBJ1-2	.
CASTHHGEVNQPQHF	TGTGCCAGCACCCACCACGGGGAGGTCAATCAGCCCCAGCATTTT	.	TRBV28	TRBJ1-5	.
CAWCWYRNSNQPQHF	TGTGCCTGGTGTTGGTACAGGAATAGCAATCAGCCCCAGCATTTT	.	TRBV30	TRBJ1-5	.
CSVEQGSSSYEQYF	TGCAGCGTTGAACAGGGGTCTTCCTCCTACGAGCAGTACTTC	.	TRBV29-1	TRBJ2-7	.
CASSLIGVGNTIYF	TGTGCCAGCAGCTTGATAGGGGTAGGAAACACCATATATTTT	.	TRBV5-4	TRBJ1-3	.
CASSVGAGNTDTQYF	TGCGCCAGCAGTGTAGGGGCAGGGAACACAGATACGCAGTATTTT	.	TRBV10-1	TRBJ2-3	.
CASSLSKAGDREQYF	TGTGCCAGCAGTTTATCGAAGGCGGGAGATAGAGAGCAGTACTTC	TRBD2	TRBV27	TRBJ2-7	.
CASTVPLGVNEQFF	TGTGCCAGCACCGTTCCCTTAGGGGTCAATGAGCAGTTCTTC	.	TRBV11-2	TRBJ2-1	.
CASSKTGGNYGYTF	TGTGCCAGCAGTAAGACAGGGGGCAACTATGGCTACACCTTC	TRBD1	TRBV28	TRBJ1-2	.
CATSSAGTETQYF	TGTGCCACCAGTAGCGCGGGGACAGAGACCCAGTACTTC	.	TRBV15	TRBJ2-5	.
CASSLRAPDNQPQHF	TGTGCCAGTTCCTTGCGGGCACCCGACAATCAGCCCCAGCATTTT	.	TRBV27	TRBJ1-5	.
CASSQRWPSGSSYEQFF	TGCGCCAGCAGCCAACGCTGGCCTAGCGGGAGTTCTTATGAGCAGTTCTTC	TRBD2	TRBV4-3	TRBJ2-1	.
CASSVGETGTYEQYF	TGTGCCAGCAGCGTAGGCGAGACAGGGACCTACGAGCAGTACTTC	TRBD1	TRBV9	TRBJ2-7	.
CASSEWPGNTIYF	TGTGCCAGCAGTGAATGGCCCGGAAACACCATATATTTT	.	TRBV2	TRBJ1-3	.
CASTLGLAGGPGETQYF	TGTGCCAGTACCCTAGGACTAGCGGGAGGGCCGGGAGAGACCCAGTACTTC	TRBD2	TRBV19	TRBJ2-5	.
CASSPSGSPYEQYF	TGTGCCAGCAGCCCTTCGGGATCCCCCTACGAGCAGTACTTC	.	TRBV7-9	TRBJ2-7	.
CASRSGTRTQYF	TGTGCCAGCAGATCCGGGACACGGACGCAGTATTTT	.	TRBV6-6	TRBJ2-3	.
CASSLHPGLITQYF	TGTGCCAGCAGTTTACACCCAGGACTAATAACGCAGTATTTT	.	TRBV27	TRBJ2-3	.
CASSDRGYEKLFF	TGTGCCAGCAGTGACAGGGGATACGAAAAACTGTTTTTT	.	TRBV25-1	TRBJ1-4	.
CAWSVIGPDGYTF	TGTGCCTGGAGTGTAATTGGCCCAGATGGCTACACCTTC	.	TRBV30	TRBJ1-2	.
CASSPSGAWGYTF	TGTGCCAGTAGTCCCTCAGGGGCTTGGGGCTACACCTTC	.	TRBV19	TRBJ1-2	.
CASSLNNQETQYF	TGTGCCAGCAGCTTGAACAACCAAGAGACCCAGTACTTC	.	TRBV5-4	TRBJ2-5	.
CASSLLSGANVLTF	TGTGCCAGCAGTTTACTCTCTGGGGCCAACGTCCTGACTTTC	.	TRBV27	TRBJ2-6	.
CASIDVVGGARTEAFF	TGTGCCAGTATTGATGTAGTGGGGGGGGCGAGAACTGAAGCTTTCTTT	.	TRBV19	TRBJ1-1	.
CAINPQREGAEQYF	TGTGCCATAAACCCCCAGCGGGAGGGCGCCGAGCAGTACTTC	TRBD2	TRBV6-1	TRBJ2-7	.
CASSLKGRGSRYGYTF	TGTGCCAGCAGCTTAAAGGGCAGGGGATCAAGGTATGGCTACACCTTC	.	TRBV13	TRBJ1-2	.
CASSQDRSGGFYGYTF	TGCGCCAGCAGCCAAGATCGGTCAGGGGGCTTCTATGGCTACACCTTC	TRBD1	TRBV4-1	TRBJ1-2	.
CASSGDSSGNTIYF	TGTGCCAGCAGCGGGGACAGCTCTGGAAACACCATATATTTT	TRBD1	TRBV9	TRBJ1-3	.
CASSVGLASLDTQYF	TGTGCCAGCAGCGTAGGCTTGGCTAGCCTTGATACGCAGTATTTT	.	TRBV9	TRBJ2-3	.
CASSSRAGSGNTIYF	TGTGCCAGCAGTTCCCGGGCGGGCTCTGGAAACACCATATATTTT	.	TRBV27	TRBJ1-3	few
CASSLGLAGGDTQYF	TGTGCCAGCAGCTTGGGACTAGCGGGAGGAGATACGCAGTATTTT	TRBD2	TRBV9	TRBJ2-3	.